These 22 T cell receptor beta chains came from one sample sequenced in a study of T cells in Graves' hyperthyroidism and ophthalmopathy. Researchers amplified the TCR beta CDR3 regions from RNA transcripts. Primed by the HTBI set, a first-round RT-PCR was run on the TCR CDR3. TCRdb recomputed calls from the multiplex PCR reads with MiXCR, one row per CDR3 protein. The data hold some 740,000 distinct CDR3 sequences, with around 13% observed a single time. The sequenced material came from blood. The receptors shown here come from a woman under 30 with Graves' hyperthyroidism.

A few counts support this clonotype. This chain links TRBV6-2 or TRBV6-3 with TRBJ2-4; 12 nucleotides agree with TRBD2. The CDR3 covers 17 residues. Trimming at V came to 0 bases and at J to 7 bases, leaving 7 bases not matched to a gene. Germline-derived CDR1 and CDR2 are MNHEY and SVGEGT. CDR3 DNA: TGTGCCAGCAGTTACTCAACTAGCGGGAGGTCGGGGAACATTCAGTACTTC. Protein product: CASSYSTSGRSGNIQYF.

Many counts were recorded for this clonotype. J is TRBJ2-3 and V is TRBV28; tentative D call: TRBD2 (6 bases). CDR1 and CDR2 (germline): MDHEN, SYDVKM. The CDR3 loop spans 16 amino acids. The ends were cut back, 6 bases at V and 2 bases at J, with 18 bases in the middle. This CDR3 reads CASSSRSRDFTDTQYF. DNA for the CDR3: TGTGCCAGCAGCTCCCGATCCCGGGACTTCACAGATACGCAGTATTTT.

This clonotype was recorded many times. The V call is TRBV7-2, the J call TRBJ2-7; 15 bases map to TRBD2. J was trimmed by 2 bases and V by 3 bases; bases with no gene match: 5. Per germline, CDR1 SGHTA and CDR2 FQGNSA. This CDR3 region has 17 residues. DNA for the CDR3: TGTGCCAGCAGCTTGGGGACTAGCGGGAGGATAACCTACGAGCAGTACTTC. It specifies CASSLGTSGRITYEQYF.

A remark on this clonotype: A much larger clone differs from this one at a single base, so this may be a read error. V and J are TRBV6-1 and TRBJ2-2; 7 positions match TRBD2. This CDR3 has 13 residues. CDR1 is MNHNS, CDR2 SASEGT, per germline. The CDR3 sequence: CVSSTRETGELFF. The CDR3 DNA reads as TGTGTCAGCTCGACGCGGGAGACCGGGGAGCTGTTTTTT.

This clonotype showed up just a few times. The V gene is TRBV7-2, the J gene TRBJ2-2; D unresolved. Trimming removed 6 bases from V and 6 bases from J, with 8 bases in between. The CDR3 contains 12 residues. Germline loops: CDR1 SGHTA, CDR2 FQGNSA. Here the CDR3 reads CASRVLPGELFF. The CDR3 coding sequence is TGTGCCAGCAGAGTCCTACCCGGGGAGCTGTTTTTT.

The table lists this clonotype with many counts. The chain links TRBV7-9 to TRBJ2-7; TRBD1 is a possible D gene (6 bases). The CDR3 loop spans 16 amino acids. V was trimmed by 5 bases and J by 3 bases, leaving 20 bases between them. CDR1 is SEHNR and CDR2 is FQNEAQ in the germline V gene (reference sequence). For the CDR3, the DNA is TGTGCCAGCAGCCCCGGGTCAACAGGGCAGGGCTACGAGCAGTACTTC. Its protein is CASSPGSTGQGYEQYF. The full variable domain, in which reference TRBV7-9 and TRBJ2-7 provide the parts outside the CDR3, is DTGVSQNPRHKITKRGQNVTFRCDPISEHNRLYWYRQTLGQGPEFLTYFQNEAQLEKSRLLSDRFSAERPKGSFSTLEIQRTEQGDSAMYLCASSPGSTGQGYEQYFGPGTRLTVT.

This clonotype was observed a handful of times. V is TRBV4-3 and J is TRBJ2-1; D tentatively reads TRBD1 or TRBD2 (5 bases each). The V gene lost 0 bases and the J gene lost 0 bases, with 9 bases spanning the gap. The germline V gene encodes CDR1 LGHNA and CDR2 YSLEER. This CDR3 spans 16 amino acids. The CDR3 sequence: CASSQDTRGSYNEQFF. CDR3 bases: TGCGCCAGCAGCCAAGATACTAGGGGCTCCTACAATGAGCAGTTCTTC.

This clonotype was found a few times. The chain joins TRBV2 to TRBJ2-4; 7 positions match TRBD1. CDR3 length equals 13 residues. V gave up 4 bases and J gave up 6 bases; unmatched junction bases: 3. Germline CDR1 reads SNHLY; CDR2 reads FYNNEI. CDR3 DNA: TGTGCCAGCAGTGGGGACAGCCTAAACATTCAGTACTTC. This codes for CASSGDSLNIQYF.

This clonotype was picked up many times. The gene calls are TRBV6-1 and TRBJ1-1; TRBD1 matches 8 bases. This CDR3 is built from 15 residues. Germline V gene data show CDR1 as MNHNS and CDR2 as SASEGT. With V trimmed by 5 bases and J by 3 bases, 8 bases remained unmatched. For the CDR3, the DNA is TGTGCCAGCAGTTATGGACAGGGTGGGTACACTGAAGCTTTCTTT. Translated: CASSYGQGGYTEAFF.

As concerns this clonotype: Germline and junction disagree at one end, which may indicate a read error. For the CDR3, the DNA is TGCGCCAGCAGCCGCCGGGGACAGGGCTCCTACAATGAGCGGTTCTTC. Translating gives CASSRRGQGSYNERFF. V gene TRBV5-1 combines with J gene TRBJ2-1, with TRBD1 matching over 9 bases. Looked up from germline, CDR1 is SGHRS and CDR2 is YFSETQ. The CDR3 totals 16 residues.

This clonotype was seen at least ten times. CDR3 region: CASSAGGAAKNIQYF. In nucleotides, the CDR3 is TGCGCCAGCAGCGCAGGGGGGGCAGCCAAAAACATTCAGTACTTC. V gene TRBV5-1 combines with J gene TRBJ2-4; either TRBD1 or TRBD2 may fit D (7 bases each). Deletions cut 4 bases from V and 0 bases from J, with 11 bases between. Germline values: CDR1 SGHRS, CDR2 YFSETQ. The CDR3 consists of 15 residues.

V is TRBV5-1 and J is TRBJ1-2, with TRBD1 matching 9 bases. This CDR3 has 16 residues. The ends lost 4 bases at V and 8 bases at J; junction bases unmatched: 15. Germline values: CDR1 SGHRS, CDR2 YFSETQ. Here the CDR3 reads CASSPGGTGRFKGYTF. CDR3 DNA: TGCGCCAGCAGCCCTGGCGGGACAGGGCGCTTTAAAGGCTACACCTTC.

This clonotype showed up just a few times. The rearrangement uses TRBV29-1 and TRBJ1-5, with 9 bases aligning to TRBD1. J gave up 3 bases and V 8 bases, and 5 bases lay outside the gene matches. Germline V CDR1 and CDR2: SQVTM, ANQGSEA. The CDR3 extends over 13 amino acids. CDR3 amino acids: CSIRQGDNQPQHF. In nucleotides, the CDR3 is TGCAGCATTCGACAGGGGGACAATCAGCCCCAGCATTTT.

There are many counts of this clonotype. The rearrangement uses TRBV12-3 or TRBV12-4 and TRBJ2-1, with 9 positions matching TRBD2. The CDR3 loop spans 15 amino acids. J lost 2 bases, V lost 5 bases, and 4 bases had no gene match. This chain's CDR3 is CASSRREGTYNEQFF. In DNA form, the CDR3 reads TGTGCCAGCAGTAGGCGGGAGGGGACCTACAATGAGCAGTTCTTC.

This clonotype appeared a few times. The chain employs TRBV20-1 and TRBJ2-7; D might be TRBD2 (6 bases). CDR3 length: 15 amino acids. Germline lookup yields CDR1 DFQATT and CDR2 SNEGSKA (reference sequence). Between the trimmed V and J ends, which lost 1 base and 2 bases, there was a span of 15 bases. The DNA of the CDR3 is TGCAGTGCTAGAGCGGGCGGGGTAAGCCCCTACGAGCAGTACTTC. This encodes CSARAGGVSPYEQYF.

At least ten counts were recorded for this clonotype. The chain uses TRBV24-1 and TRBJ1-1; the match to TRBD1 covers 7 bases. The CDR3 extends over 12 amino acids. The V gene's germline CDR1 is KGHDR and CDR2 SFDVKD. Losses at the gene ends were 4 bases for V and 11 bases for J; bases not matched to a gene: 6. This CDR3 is CATSEPRGSAFF. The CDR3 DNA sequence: TGTGCCACCAGTGAGCCCAGGGGGTCGGCTTTCTTT.

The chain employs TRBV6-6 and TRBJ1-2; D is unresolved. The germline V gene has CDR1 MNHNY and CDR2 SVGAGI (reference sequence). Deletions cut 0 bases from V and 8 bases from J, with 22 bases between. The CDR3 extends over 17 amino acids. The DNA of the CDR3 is TGTGCCAGCAGTTACTCCGGGTTTCTCTCCGGGAGGGAAGGCTACACCTTC. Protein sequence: CASSYSGFLSGREGYTF.

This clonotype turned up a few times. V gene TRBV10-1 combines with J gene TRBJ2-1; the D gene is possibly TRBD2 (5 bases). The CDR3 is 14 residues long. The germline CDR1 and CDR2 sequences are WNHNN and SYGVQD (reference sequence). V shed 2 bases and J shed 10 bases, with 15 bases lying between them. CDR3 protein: CASSEKVDPGEQFF. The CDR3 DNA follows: TGCGCCAGCAGTGAGAAGGTCGACCCGGGAGAGCAGTTCTTC.

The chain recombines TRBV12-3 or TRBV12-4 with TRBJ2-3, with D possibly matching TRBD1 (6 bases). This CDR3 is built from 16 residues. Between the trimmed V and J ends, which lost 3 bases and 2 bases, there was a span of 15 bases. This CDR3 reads CASSLGTGRYTDTQYF. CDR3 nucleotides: TGTGCCAGCAGTTTGGGAACAGGGCGATACACAGATACGCAGTATTTT.

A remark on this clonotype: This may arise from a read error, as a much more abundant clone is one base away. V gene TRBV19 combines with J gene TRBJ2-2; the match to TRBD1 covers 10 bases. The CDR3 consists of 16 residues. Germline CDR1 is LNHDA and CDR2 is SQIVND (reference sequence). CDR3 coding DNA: TGTGCCAGTAGTATATTCGGACAGGGGGTTAGCGGGGAGCCGTTTTTT. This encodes CASSIFGQGVSGEPFF.

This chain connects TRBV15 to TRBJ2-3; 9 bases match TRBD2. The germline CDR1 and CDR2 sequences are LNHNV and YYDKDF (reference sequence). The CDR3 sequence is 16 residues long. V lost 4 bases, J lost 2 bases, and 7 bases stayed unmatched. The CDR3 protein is CATSTPASGITDTQYF. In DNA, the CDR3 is TGTGCCACCAGCACCCCGGCTAGCGGGATCACAGATACGCAGTATTTT.

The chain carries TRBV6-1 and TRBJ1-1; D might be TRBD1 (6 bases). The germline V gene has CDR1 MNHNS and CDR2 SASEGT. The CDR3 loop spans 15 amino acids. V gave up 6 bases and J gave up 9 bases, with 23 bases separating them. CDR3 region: CASRPEGGAARKAFF. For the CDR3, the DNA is TGTGCCAGCAGACCAGAGGGGGGGGCGGCCCGTAAAGCTTTCTTT.